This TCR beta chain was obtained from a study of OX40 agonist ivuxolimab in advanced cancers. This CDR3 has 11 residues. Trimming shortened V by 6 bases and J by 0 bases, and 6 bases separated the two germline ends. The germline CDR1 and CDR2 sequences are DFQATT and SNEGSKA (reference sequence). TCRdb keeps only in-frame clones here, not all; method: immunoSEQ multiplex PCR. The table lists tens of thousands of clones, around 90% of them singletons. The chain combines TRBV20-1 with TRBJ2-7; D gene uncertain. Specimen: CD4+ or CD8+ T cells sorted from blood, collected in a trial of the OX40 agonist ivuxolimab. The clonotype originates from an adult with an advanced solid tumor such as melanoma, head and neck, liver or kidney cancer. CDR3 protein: CSAANSYEQYF. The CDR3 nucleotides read TGCAGTGCGGCCAACTCCTACGAGCAGTACTTC.